Below, 32 T cell receptor beta chains from the same sample are listed, as sequenced in a study of cytomegalovirus exposure and HLA in healthy donors. The PCR used 60 Vbeta and 13 Jbeta primers. Measured with immunoSEQ multiplex PCR; TCRdb has only the in-frame clones, and not every one. The repertoire has roughly 150,000 clones, roughly 70% of them found once; the top ten carry under 7%. The source material was PBMCs. The receptors were sampled from a woman aged 18-29 years in good health and CMV-seropositive.

Written as DNA, the CDR3 is TGCAGCGTTGAAGTTCATCGACTAGCGGGGTGGGGCAATGAGCAGTTCTTC. It specifies CSVEVHRLAGWGNEQFF. This sequence joins TRBV29-1 and TRBJ2-1, with 11 bases aligning to TRBD2. The germline gives CDR1 SQVTM, CDR2 ANQGSEA. This CDR3 region has 17 residues. With 1 base clipped from V and 6 bases from J, the junction kept 11 bases outside the gene matches.

The rearrangement links TRBV14 to TRBJ2-5, with D unclear. The CDR3 length is 12 residues. CDR1 is SGHDN, CDR2 FVKESK, per germline. V lost 4 bases and J lost 0, with 3 bases in between. In nucleotides, the CDR3 is TGTGCCAGCAGCCCGTACCAAGAGACCCAGTACTTC. It specifies CASSPYQETQYF.

V is TRBV4-1 and J is TRBJ1-2; possibly TRBD1 for D (5 bases). CDR1 is MGHRA, CDR2 YSYEKL, per germline. There are 15 residues in the CDR3. V dropped 1 base and J dropped 9 bases, with 18 bases sitting between them. The CDR3 is CASSQGGDLGGRYTF. The DNA of the CDR3 is TGCGCCAGCAGCCAAGGGGGCGACCTCGGGGGTCGCTACACCTTC.

This chain joins TRBV2 and TRBJ2-1; D is possibly TRBD1 (5 bases). V lost 6 bases and J 0 bases, leaving 12 bases between the germline ends. CDR3 length: 15 amino acids. The V gene's germline CDR1 is SNHLY and CDR2 FYNNEI. The CDR3 here is CASRRQFSSYNEQFF. For the CDR3, the DNA is TGTGCCAGCAGGCGACAGTTTAGCTCCTACAATGAGCAGTTCTTC.

The sample holds a few counts of this clone. For the CDR3, the DNA is TGTGCCAGCAGCTTAACGGGGGGAAGGCAGATCCAGTACTTC. Translation: CASSLTGGRQIQYF. The chain recombines TRBV7-3 with TRBJ2-7; D perhaps matches TRBD2 (6 bases). CDR1 is SGHTA and CDR2 is FQGTGA in the germline V gene. The V end was cut by 0 bases, the J end by 10 bases, with 16 bases between. The CDR3 length is 14 residues.

Only one count was recorded for this clone. CDR3 sequence (DNA): TGCGCCAGCAGTCAATCGAGGGATACCGGGGAGCTGTTTTTT. This encodes CASSQSRDTGELFF. The chain has TRBV23-1 and TRBJ2-2; a weak D match, TRBD2 (5 bases). TRBV23-1 is identified as an open reading frame with a role that is uncertain. The CDR3 contains 14 residues. Between the trimmed V and J ends, which lost 0 bases and 5 bases, there was a span of 7 bases.

V usage is TRBV15 and J usage is TRBJ2-5, with D possibly TRBD2 on 5 matching bases. Germline V gene sequence: CDR1 LNHNV, CDR2 YYDKDF (reference sequence). V lost 5 bases and J 0 bases, leaving 10 bases between the germline ends. This CDR3 has 14 amino acids. CDR3 loop: CATSERGYQETQYF. CDR3 coding DNA: TGTGCCACCAGCGAGCGAGGGTACCAAGAGACCCAGTACTTC.

The chain links TRBV7-2 to TRBJ2-1; 8 bases map to TRBD2. The CDR3 extends over 15 amino acids. The V and J ends lost 5 bases and 1 base, in that order; junction bases with no gene match: 4. Germline lookup yields CDR1 SGHTA and CDR2 FQGNSA. CDR3 bases: TGTGCCAGCAGCGGGACGGGGGGGTCCTACAATGAGCAGTTCTTC. This sequence encodes CASSGTGGSYNEQFF.

A remark on this clone: Relative to the germline gene, one junction end is altered; a read error may explain this. The gene calls are TRBV7-9 and TRBJ1-2, with D unclear. Germline loops: CDR1 SEHNR, CDR2 FQNEAQ (reference sequence). This CDR3 has 13 residues. CDR3 DNA sequence: TGTTCCAGCAGCGGAACAGCATACTATGGCTACACCTTC. Protein product: CSSSGTAYYGYTF.

The rearrangement joins TRBV30 to TRBJ1-2; D ambiguous. The CDR3 totals 12 residues. Trimming removed 1 base from V and 0 bases from J, with 3 bases in between. The germline V gene has CDR1 GTSNPN and CDR2 SVGIG (reference sequence). The CDR3 sequence is CAWSDTNYGYTF. The CDR3 nucleotides read TGTGCCTGGAGTGACACTAACTATGGCTACACCTTC.

The J gene is TRBJ2-3, the V gene TRBV5-4; a weak D match, TRBD1 (7 bases). This CDR3 region has 14 residues. Trimming shortened V by 0 bases and J by 8 bases, and 13 bases separated the two germline ends. Per the germline V gene, CDR1 is SGHNT and CDR2 is YYREEE (reference sequence). The CDR3, as DNA: TGTGCCAGCAGCTTGGGCAGGGGGGAACGTACGCAGTATTTT. As protein: CASSLGRGERTQYF.

V usage is TRBV9 and J usage is TRBJ2-1, with 7 bases matching TRBD2. The CDR3 loop spans 14 amino acids. The junction had 7 bases not matched to a gene; V was cut back by 4 bases and J by 6 bases. Per germline, CDR1 SGDLS and CDR2 YYNGEE. The CDR3 loop is CASSPRPGGNEQFF. The CDR3 DNA sequence: TGTGCCAGCAGCCCTCGTCCGGGGGGCAATGAGCAGTTCTTC.

The chain is built from TRBV5-1 and TRBJ1-4; D not certain. Germline CDR1 and CDR2: SGHRS and YFSETQ. V was shortened by 0 bases and J by 8 bases, with 8 bases between the two germline ends. This CDR3 is built from 13 residues. The CDR3 protein is CASSLGQVEKLFF. The CDR3 region has the DNA TGCGCCAGCAGCTTGGGCCAGGTGGAAAAACTGTTTTTT.

This clone was detected only a few times. This chain joins TRBV7-9 and TRBJ2-7, with D perhaps TRBD2 (5 bases). Germline CDR1 reads SEHNR; CDR2 reads FQNEAQ (reference sequence). V lost 4 bases and J lost 4, with 14 bases in between. The CDR3 totals 14 residues. CDR3 loop: CASSSRGREYEQYF. CDR3 nucleotide sequence: TGTGCCAGCAGCTCTCGGGGAAGGGAATACGAGCAGTACTTC.

This clone came up a few times. The CDR3 here is CASSEGLAGDYEQYF. The CDR3 DNA is TGTGCCAGCAGTGAGGGGCTAGCGGGGGACTACGAGCAGTACTTC. The V and J genes are TRBV2 and TRBJ2-7; 10 nucleotides line up with TRBD2. The J segment lost 3 bases and the V segment lost 3 bases, leaving 5 bases of the junction unmatched. The germline V gene encodes CDR1 SNHLY and CDR2 FYNNEI. CDR3 length equals 15 residues.

This clone appeared a few times. The V call is TRBV7-9, the J call TRBJ2-3; TRBD2 agrees at 9 bases. V shed 5 bases and J 5 bases; nucleotides not matched to a gene: 8. Per the germline V gene, CDR1 is SEHNR and CDR2 is FQNEAQ (reference sequence). There are 15 residues in the CDR3. The CDR3 loop reads CASSPRAGGRDTQYF. DNA for the CDR3: TGTGCCAGCAGCCCGCGAGCGGGGGGCAGAGATACGCAGTATTTT.

This clone was counted only a few times. The genes are TRBV6-5 and TRBJ1-6; D is ambiguous. V shed 2 bases and J shed 7 bases, with 6 bases lying between them. The CDR3 contains 13 residues. Germline CDR1 is MNHEY and CDR2 is SVGAGI. Here the CDR3 reads CASSYTKNSPLHF. DNA of the CDR3: TGTGCCAGCAGTTACACAAAAAATTCACCCCTCCACTTT.

This clone was seen once. The V and J genes are TRBV20-1 and TRBJ2-1, with D perhaps matching TRBD2 (5 bases). The CDR3 runs 11 residues. Germline CDR1 DFQATT, CDR2 SNEGSKA (reference sequence). V lost 7 bases, J lost 9 bases, and 13 bases lay in between. This CDR3 reads CSGGFRGEQFF. The CDR3 region has the DNA TGCAGTGGCGGATTTCGGGGTGAGCAGTTCTTC.

V gene TRBV28 combines with J gene TRBJ2-7, with TRBD1 matching 11 bases. Trimming removed 6 bases from V and 1 base from J; junction bases left unmatched: 5. Germline values: CDR1 MDHEN, CDR2 SYDVKM. This CDR3 contains 15 residues. The CDR3 bases are TGTGCCAGCAGCCCTGGACAGGGGGCTTCCTACGAGCAGTACTTC. The encoded protein is CASSPGQGASYEQYF.

The rearrangement uses TRBV7-2 and TRBJ1-5, with TRBD1 identical over 7 bases. Looked up from germline, CDR1 is SGHTA and CDR2 is FQGNSA. The CDR3 covers 15 residues. The V gene end was trimmed by 4 bases and the J gene end by 6 bases; junction bases not matched to a gene: 9. The CDR3 loop is CASSWKTGVGQPQHF. CDR3 DNA sequence: TGTGCCAGCAGCTGGAAAACAGGGGTTGGTCAGCCCCAGCATTTT.

The chain has TRBV9 and TRBJ2-5; maybe TRBD1 (6 bases). The DNA end is more similar to TRBJ2-7, so the J call may be wrong. Germline V gene data show CDR1 as SGDLS and CDR2 as YYNGEE. This CDR3 has 15 residues. The CDR3 nucleotides are TGTGCCAGCAGCGAAACAGGGCTCCGAAACTACGAGCAGTACTTC. Its protein product is CASSETGLRNYEQYF.

The chain carries TRBV6-1 and TRBJ2-5; D may be TRBD1 (6 bases). The J call may be incorrect, as the DNA end agrees better with TRBJ2-7. This CDR3 region has 14 residues. Germline CDR1 and CDR2: MNHNS and SASEGT. The CDR3 here is CASSPTGLTYEQYF. CDR3 sequence (DNA): TGTGCCAGCAGTCCAACAGGGCTAACCTACGAGCAGTACTTC.

This rearrangement joins TRBV11-2 to TRBJ2-1, with 7 nucleotides matching TRBD2. The CDR3 length is 12 residues. Germline CDR1 is SGHAT and CDR2 is FQNNGV. The ends lost 1 base at V and 11 bases at J; junction bases unmatched: 2. For the CDR3, the DNA is TGTGCCAGCAGCTTAGGCGGGGGTAAGCAGTTCTTC. It yields the protein CASSLGGGKQFF.

This clone occurred a few times. This chain uses TRBV4-3 with TRBJ2-3, with 7 bases matching TRBD1. The germline CDR1 and CDR2 sequences are LGHNA and YSLEER. Germline trimming cut 0 bases from V and 5 bases from J; bases unmatched to any gene: 2. The CDR3 is 14 amino acids. CDR3 region: CASSQDTGEDTQYF. DNA for the CDR3: TGCGCCAGCAGCCAAGATACAGGGGAAGATACGCAGTATTTT.

CDR3 coding DNA: TGTGCCAGCAGCTTGTTTCAGGGCCCAGATACGCAGTATTTT. This encodes CASSLFQGPDTQYF. The rearrangement joins TRBV13 to TRBJ2-3, with D perhaps TRBD1 (5 bases). The CDR3 covers 14 residues. V was clipped by 3 bases and J by 4 bases, with 11 bases between them. CDR1 and CDR2 (germline): PRHDT, FYEKMQ (reference sequence).

This clone was detected once. The chain carries TRBV6-6 and TRBJ1-2; perhaps TRBD1 as D (6 bases). Trimming took off 2 bases at V and 2 bases at J, with 15 bases between the two ends. The length of the CDR3 is 16 residues. In germline, CDR1 is MNHNY, CDR2 SVGAGI (reference sequence). Here the CDR3 reads CASSYEGGVLNYGYTF. In DNA form, the CDR3 reads TGTGCCAGCAGTTACGAGGGGGGGGTGTTAAACTATGGCTACACCTTC.

The V and J genes are TRBV11-2 and TRBJ2-2; the D gene is possibly TRBD2 (6 bases). The CDR3 contains 16 residues. Germline-derived CDR1 and CDR2 are SGHAT and FQNNGV. V was clipped by 2 bases and J by 1 base, with 11 bases between them. CDR3 nucleotides: TGTGCCAGCAGCTTAATTAAAGCGGGGAACACCGGGGAGCTGTTTTTT. Protein sequence: CASSLIKAGNTGELFF.

In nucleotides, the CDR3 is TGTGCCAGCACCAAAACAGGGGGCAGTGAAGCTTTCTTT. This translates into CASTKTGGSEAFF. The J gene is TRBJ1-1, the V gene TRBV5-6, with TRBD1 matching over 9 bases. Germline V gives CDR1 SGHDT, CDR2 YYEEEE. The trim removed 6 bases at V and 7 bases at J, leaving 7 bases unmatched. There are 13 residues in the CDR3.

The chain has TRBV7-9 and TRBJ2-7; TRBD1 aligns across 10 bases. Germline CDR1 is SEHNR and CDR2 is FQNEAQ (reference sequence). J lost 2 bases, V lost 4 bases, and 11 bases had no gene match. This CDR3 comprises 17 residues. The CDR3 DNA follows: TGTGCCAGCAGCTCGGGGATTTTAGGACAGGGGGCCTACGAGCAGTACTTC. Amino acids: CASSSGILGQGAYEQYF. The complete variable domain, with remaining parts taken from reference TRBV7-9 and TRBJ2-7, reads DTGVSQNPRHKITKRGQNVTFRCDPISEHNRLYWYRQTLGQGPEFLTYFQNEAQLEKSRLLSDRFSAERPKGSFSTLEIQRTEQGDSAMYLCASSSGILGQGAYEQYFGPGTRLTVT.

The CDR3 DNA is TGTGCCAGCAGCTTTATAGGCTGGGGCCCCCAAGAGACCCAGTACTTC. Translating it yields CASSFIGWGPQETQYF. The rearrangement uses TRBV7-2 and TRBJ2-5, with D tentatively TRBD1 (5 bases). Trimming pared 3 bases from V and 1 base from J, leaving 15 bases between. This CDR3 is 16 amino acids long. The germline gives CDR1 SGHTA, CDR2 FQGNSA.

This sequence joins TRBV5-6 and TRBJ1-2; tentative D call: TRBD1 (6 bases). This CDR3 is 12 amino acids long. Looked up from germline, CDR1 is SGHDT and CDR2 is YYEEEE. V was trimmed by 4 bases and J by 6 bases, leaving 10 bases between them. In DNA, the CDR3 is TGTGCCAGCAGCCCCGGGACAAATGGCTACACCTTC. It codes for CASSPGTNGYTF.

The rearrangement joins TRBV5-1 to TRBJ2-7; tentative D call: TRBD1 (6 bases). Germline values: CDR1 SGHRS, CDR2 YFSETQ. CDR3 length equals 17 residues. V was pared by 0 bases and J by 2 bases, with 18 bases between. The chain's CDR3 is CASSLVVLQGKAYEQYF. CDR3 DNA sequence: TGCGCCAGCAGCTTGGTGGTCCTACAGGGTAAGGCCTACGAGCAGTACTTC.